Below are 4 T cell receptor beta chains sequenced from a single sample in a study of T cells in Graves' hyperthyroidism and ophthalmopathy (dated by TCRdb to the late 2010s). The library relied on multiplex PCR. These reads were obtained on an Illumina HiSeq 2000. The TCR beta CDR3 regions were amplified from the RNA transcripts. A first-round RT-PCR of the TCR CDR3 used the HTBI primer set with the Qiagen OneStep RT-PCR kit. TCRdb's own reprocessing of the public reads used fastp at Q25 and MiXCR and kept productive beta chains. Each CDR3 protein gets just one entry, which takes the most common genes and DNA from the rows behind it. This sample is represented by 500,000 to 600,000 distinct CDR3 sequences; 15% to 20% of them were singletons. The ten top clones hold more than 15% of the sample. Sequencing was performed on blood. The receptors were gathered from a woman between 18 and 29 years old with Graves' hyperthyroidism.

This clonotype was found a few times. CDR3 region: CASRSSGRAYNEQFF. The CDR3 DNA reads TGTGCCAGTAGATCGAGCGGGAGGGCCTACAATGAGCAGTTCTTC. This rearrangement joins TRBV19 to TRBJ2-1; 10 positions agree with TRBD2. V shed 6 bases, J shed 2 bases, and the junction held 4 bases outside the gene matches. This CDR3 is built from 15 residues. CDR1 is LNHDA and CDR2 is SQIVND in the germline V gene (reference sequence).

The rearrangement uses TRBV20-1 and TRBJ2-3; TRBD2 aligns across 8 bases. V lost 3 bases and J lost 4; bases outside the gene matches: 9. The CDR3 is 15 residues long. The germline V gene encodes CDR1 DFQATT and CDR2 SNEGSKA (reference sequence). The CDR3 here is CSASRGGGLSDTQYF. CDR3 nucleotide sequence: TGCAGTGCTAGTAGGGGCGGGGGGCTTTCAGATACGCAGTATTTT.

About this clonotype: A read error may be the cause here, since a much bigger clone is one base away. This chain links TRBV15 with TRBJ2-3, with 16 bases that match TRBD2. The CDR3 runs to 19 residues. CDR1 is LNHNV and CDR2 is YYDKDF in the germline V gene (reference sequence). Here the CDR3 DNA reads TGTGCCACCAGCAGAGATCCCGGGACTAGCGGGAGGGCCACAGATAGGCAGTATTTT. The encoded protein is CATSRDPGTSGRATDRQYF.

This clonotype was detected many times. The gene calls are TRBV7-2 and TRBJ2-5; TRBD2 aligns across 7 bases. The CDR3 sequence is 14 residues long. CDR1 SGHTA and CDR2 FQGNSA come from the germline V gene. V lost 5 bases to trimming and J lost 5 bases; unmatched junction nucleotides: 8. The CDR3 DNA reads as TGTGCCAGCAGCCGGGGGGTTCTAGTGGAGACCCAGTACTTC. Residues: CASSRGVLVETQYF.